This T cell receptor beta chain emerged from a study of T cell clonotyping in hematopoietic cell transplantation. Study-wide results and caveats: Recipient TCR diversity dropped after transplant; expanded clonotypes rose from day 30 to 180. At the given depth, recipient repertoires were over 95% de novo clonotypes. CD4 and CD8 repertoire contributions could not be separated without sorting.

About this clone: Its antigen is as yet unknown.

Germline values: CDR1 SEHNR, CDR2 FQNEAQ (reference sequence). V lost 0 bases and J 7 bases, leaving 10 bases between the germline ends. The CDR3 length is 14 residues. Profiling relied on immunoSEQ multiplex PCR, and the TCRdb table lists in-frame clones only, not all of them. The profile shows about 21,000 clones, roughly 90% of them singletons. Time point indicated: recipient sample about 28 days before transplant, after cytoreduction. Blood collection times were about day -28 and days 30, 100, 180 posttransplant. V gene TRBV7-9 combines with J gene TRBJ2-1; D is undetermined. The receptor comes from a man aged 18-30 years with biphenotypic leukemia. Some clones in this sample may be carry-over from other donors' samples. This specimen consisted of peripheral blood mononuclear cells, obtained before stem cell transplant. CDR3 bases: TGTGCCAGCAGCTTAGCGTCCAGCGCGAATGAGCAGTTCTTC. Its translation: CASSLASSANEQFF.